A selection of T cell receptor beta chains follows, all from one sample in a study of shared clonotypes between healthy human individuals. Produced via immunoSEQ multiplex PCR; TCRdb's table is partial and in-frame only. The repertoire holds 950,000 to 1,300,000 clones, with roughly 80% as singletons. Sequenced sample: memory CD4+ T cells sorted from blood. These receptors were taken from a man between 18 and 35 years old in good health. Each CDR3 is given with its conserved first and last residue. A D gene is named only where the DNA matches it firmly. Clone size is given for some rows only: seen once, a few or many times, or a class if the clone is expanded.

v_call	d_call	j_call	clone_size	cdr3_nt	cdr3_aa
TRBV2	-	TRBJ1-2	many	TGTGCCAGCAGTGAAAGGTATCCCCCGGGGAAAGGCTACACCTTC	CASSERYPPGKGYTF
TRBV7-2	-	TRBJ2-4	-	TGTGCCAGTACACGTGGGGGACGGGACATTCAGTACTTC	CASTRGGRDIQYF
TRBV5-1	-	TRBJ2-3	-	TGCGCCAGCAGCTTGGCAGGGGGCACAGATACGCAGTATTTT	CASSLAGGTDTQYF
TRBV7-8	-	TRBJ2-6	few	TGTGCCAGCAGCTTATTAATCCTAGGTTCTGGGGCCAACGTCCTGACTTTC	CASSLLILGSGANVLTF
TRBV19	-	TRBJ1-6	-	TGTGCCAAAACGAATCTGAGCTCCTATAATTCACCCCTCCACTTT	CAKTNLSSYNSPLHF
TRBV7-3	-	TRBJ2-1	-	TGTGCCAGCAGCTTAAGAGGGGGTTTCTCCTACAATGAGCAGTTCTTC	CASSLRGGFSYNEQFF
TRBV4-1	-	TRBJ1-1	-	TGCGCCAGCAGCCAATACTGGCTACAGGGGAACACTGAAGCTTTCTTT	CASSQYWLQGNTEAFF
TRBV5-1	-	TRBJ2-1	-	TGCGCCAGCTGCCCCGGGACTGCGGCTTACAATGAGCAGTTCTTC	CASCPGTAAYNEQFF
TRBV6-1	TRBD1	TRBJ2-7	-	TGTGCCAGCAGGGGATTGACAGGGACGACCTACGAGCAGTACTTC	CASRGLTGTTYEQYF
TRBV10-3	TRBD2	TRBJ2-7	-	TGTGCCATCAGTGAGTCACGGACTAGCGGGGGGTCCCCCTACGAGCAGTACTTC	CAISESRTSGGSPYEQYF
TRBV12-1	-	TRBJ2-3	-	TGTGCCAGCAGCTTTGGCCGACCCAGGGGAGAGGATACGCAGTATTTT	CASSFGRPRGEDTQYF
TRBV10-3	-	TRBJ2-7	-	TGTGCCATCAAGGCGGCGGGGACGTCCTACGAGCAGTACTTC	CAIKAAGTSYEQYF
TRBV19	-	TRBJ1-1	-	TGTGCCAGTAGTATTATCCTCTCTCGAGAAGCTTTCTTT	CASSIILSREAFF
TRBV7-8	-	TRBJ2-7	-	TGTGCCAGCATACCCATGGCCAGGGACGAGCAGTACTTC	CASIPMARDEQYF
TRBV5-5	-	TRBJ2-7	once	TGTGCCAGCAGCCTACTACTCACCCTTGTGGAGCAGTACTTC	CASSLLLTLVEQYF
TRBV7-2	-	TRBJ2-7	-	TGTGCCAGCAGCCCCTCTATTGGGGAGCAGTACTTC	CASSPSIGEQYF
TRBV6-1	-	TRBJ2-7	-	TGTGCCAGCAGTGAAGAAAGGATTAGCTCCTACGAGCAGTACTTC	CASSEERISSYEQYF
TRBV7-2	-	TRBJ1-3	-	TGTGCCAGCAGCCCTCAGGCCGGAAACACCATATATTTT	CASSPQAGNTIYF
TRBV6-5	TRBD1	TRBJ1-1	few	TGTGCCAGCAGTTGGGGACAGGGACACACTGAAGCTTTCTTT	CASSWGQGHTEAFF
TRBV7-9	TRBD1	TRBJ2-4	-	TGTGCCAGCAGCCACCAAAGGACAGGGGCCAAAAACATTCAGTACTTC	CASSHQRTGAKNIQYF
TRBV7-2	-	TRBJ2-2	-	TGTGCCAGCAGCCAAGGTCCGGGGGAGCTGTTTTTT	CASSQGPGELFF
TRBV19	-	TRBJ1-5	few	TGTGCCAGTAGTCCCGGGGTAAGTCGGCAGCCCCAGCATTTT	CASSPGVSRQPQHF
TRBV30	-	TRBJ2-7	many	TGTGCCTGGAGGGCCGTTGCGGGATTCCCCTACGAGCAGTACTTC	CAWRAVAGFPYEQYF
TRBV9	TRBD1	TRBJ2-2	-	TGTGCCAGCAGCGTAGCCCCCCTCGGACAGGGGAACACCGGGGAGCTGTTTTTT	CASSVAPLGQGNTGELFF
TRBV19	-	TRBJ2-7	few	TGTGCCAGTAGTGCCGACAGCGCCTACGAGCAGTACTTC	CASSADSAYEQYF
TRBV29-1	-	TRBJ2-5	-	TGCAGCGTTGCCGAGGGAGAGACCCAGTACTTC	CSVAEGETQYF
TRBV19	-	TRBJ1-2	-	TGTGCCAGTAGTCCGGCTGGGACGTATAACTATGGCTACACCTTC	CASSPAGTYNYGYTF
TRBV4-1	TRBD1	TRBJ1-6	-	TGCGCCAGCAGCCCTAAACCAGGGGGAGTTTCCTATAATTCACCCCTCCACTTT	CASSPKPGGVSYNSPLHF
TRBV4-3	TRBD2	TRBJ2-1	-	TGCGCCAGCAGCCTCCTAAGGGAGGGTTACAATGAGCAGTTCTTC	CASSLLREGYNEQFF
TRBV5-4	-	TRBJ2-3	many	TGTGCCAGCAGCTTAAGTTACGGAGATACGCAGTATTTT	CASSLSYGDTQYF
TRBV2	TRBD1	TRBJ1-6	few	TGTGCCAGCAGACAGGGGATTTCACCCCTCCACTTT	CASRQGISPLHF
TRBV5-4	TRBD2	TRBJ2-7	few	TGTGCCAGCAGCTCGGCTAGCGGAGACTACGAGCAGTACTTC	CASSSASGDYEQYF
TRBV5-1	-	TRBJ1-2	-	TGCGCCAGCAGCTTACAGGCCAGCTATGGCTACACCTTC	CASSLQASYGYTF
TRBV6-6	TRBD2	TRBJ2-1	few	TGTGCCAGCACCCTAGCGGCTTCTTACAATGAGCAGTTCTTC	CASTLAASYNEQFF
TRBV15	-	TRBJ1-5	-	TGTGCCACCGCGAAACTCGGGGGGCCCCAGCATTTT	CATAKLGGPQHF
TRBV19	-	TRBJ1-5	-	TGTGCCAGTAGTATAGCGACAGTAAATCAGCCCCAGCATTTT	CASSIATVNQPQHF